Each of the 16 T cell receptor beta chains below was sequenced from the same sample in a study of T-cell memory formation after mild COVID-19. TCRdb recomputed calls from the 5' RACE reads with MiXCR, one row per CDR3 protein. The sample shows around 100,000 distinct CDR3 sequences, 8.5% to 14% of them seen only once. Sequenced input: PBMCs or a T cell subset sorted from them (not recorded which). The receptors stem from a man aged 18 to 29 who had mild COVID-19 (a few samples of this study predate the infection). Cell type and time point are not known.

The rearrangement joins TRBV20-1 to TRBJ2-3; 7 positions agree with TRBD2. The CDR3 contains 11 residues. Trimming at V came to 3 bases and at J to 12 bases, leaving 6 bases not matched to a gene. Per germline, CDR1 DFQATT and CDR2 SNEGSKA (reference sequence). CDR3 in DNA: TGCAGTGCTAGTCCGGGACTACATCAGTATTTT. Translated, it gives CSASPGLHQYF.

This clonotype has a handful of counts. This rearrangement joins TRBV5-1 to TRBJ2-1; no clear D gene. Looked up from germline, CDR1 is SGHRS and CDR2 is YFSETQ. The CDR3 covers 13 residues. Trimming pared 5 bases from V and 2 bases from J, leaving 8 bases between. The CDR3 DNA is TGCGCCAGCAGGGAAACCACCTACAATGAGCAGTTCTTC. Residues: CASRETTYNEQFF.

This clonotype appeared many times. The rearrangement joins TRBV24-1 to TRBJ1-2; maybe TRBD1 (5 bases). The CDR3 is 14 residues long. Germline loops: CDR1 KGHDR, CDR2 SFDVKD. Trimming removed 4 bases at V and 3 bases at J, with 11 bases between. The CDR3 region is CATSESGTDYGYTF. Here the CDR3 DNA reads TGTGCCACCAGTGAATCCGGGACCGACTATGGCTACACCTTC.

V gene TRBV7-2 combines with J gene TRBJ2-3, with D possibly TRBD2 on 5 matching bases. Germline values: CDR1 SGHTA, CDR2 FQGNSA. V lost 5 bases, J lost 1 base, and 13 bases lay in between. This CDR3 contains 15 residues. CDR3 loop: CASSPSLGGTDTQYF. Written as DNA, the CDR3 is TGTGCCAGCAGCCCCTCCCTCGGGGGCACAGATACGCAGTATTTT. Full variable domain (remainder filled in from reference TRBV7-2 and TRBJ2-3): GAGVSQSPSNKVTEKGKDVELRCDPISGHTALYWYRQSLGQGLEFLIYFQGNSAPDKSGLPSDRFSAERTGGSVSTLTIQRTQQEDSAVYLCASSPSLGGTDTQYFGPGTRLTVL.

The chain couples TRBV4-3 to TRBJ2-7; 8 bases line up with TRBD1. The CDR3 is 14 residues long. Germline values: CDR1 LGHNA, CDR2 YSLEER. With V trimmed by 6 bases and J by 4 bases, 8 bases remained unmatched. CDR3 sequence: CASRIDRGTYEQYF. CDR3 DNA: TGCGCCAGCAGAATAGACAGGGGAACGTACGAGCAGTACTTC.

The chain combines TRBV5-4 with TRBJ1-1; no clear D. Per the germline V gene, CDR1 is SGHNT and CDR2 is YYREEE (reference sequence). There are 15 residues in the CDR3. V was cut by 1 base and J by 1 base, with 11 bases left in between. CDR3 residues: CASSLSLKANTEAFF. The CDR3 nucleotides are TGTGCCAGCAGCTTGAGTCTGAAGGCGAACACTGAAGCTTTCTTT. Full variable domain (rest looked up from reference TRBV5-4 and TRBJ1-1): ETGVTQSPTHLIKTRGQQVTLRCSSQSGHNTVSWYQQALGQGPQFIFQYYREEENGRGNFPPRFSGLQFPNYSSELNVNALELDDSALYLCASSLSLKANTEAFFGQGTRLTVV.

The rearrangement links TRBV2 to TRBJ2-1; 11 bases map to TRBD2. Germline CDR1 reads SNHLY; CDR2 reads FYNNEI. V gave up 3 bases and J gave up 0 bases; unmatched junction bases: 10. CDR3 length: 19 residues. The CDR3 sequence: CASSDLLAGGSSSYNEQFF. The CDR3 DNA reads TGTGCCAGCAGTGATCTGCTAGCGGGGGGCTCTAGCTCCTACAATGAGCAGTTCTTC.

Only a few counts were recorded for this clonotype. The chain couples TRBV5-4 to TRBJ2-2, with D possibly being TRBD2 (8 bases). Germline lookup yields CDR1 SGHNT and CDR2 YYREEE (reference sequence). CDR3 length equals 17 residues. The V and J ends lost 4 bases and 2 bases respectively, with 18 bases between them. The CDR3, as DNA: TGTGCCAGCAGCGAACCGGGGGGGGACAGCAACACCGGGGAGCTGTTTTTT. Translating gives CASSEPGGDSNTGELFF. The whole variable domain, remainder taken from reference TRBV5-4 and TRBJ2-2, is ETGVTQSPTHLIKTRGQQVTLRCSSQSGHNTVSWYQQALGQGPQFIFQYYREEENGRGNFPPRFSGLQFPNYSSELNVNALELDDSALYLCASSEPGGDSNTGELFFGEGSRLTVL.

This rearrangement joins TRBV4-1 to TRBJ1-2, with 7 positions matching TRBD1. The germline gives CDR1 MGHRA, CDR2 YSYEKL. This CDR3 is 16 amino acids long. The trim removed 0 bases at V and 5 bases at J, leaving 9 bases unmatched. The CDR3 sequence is CASSQDPTGATYGYTF. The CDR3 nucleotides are TGCGCCAGCAGCCAAGACCCCACAGGGGCAACTTATGGCTACACCTTC.

The CDR3 nucleotides are TGTGCCAGCAACCCACGGGCTACAGATACGCAGTATTTT. This codes for CASNPRATDTQYF. The rearrangement joins TRBV12-3 or TRBV12-4 to TRBJ2-3; no firm D call. The ends were cut back, 7 bases at V and 3 bases at J, with 11 bases in the middle. The CDR3 length is 13 residues.

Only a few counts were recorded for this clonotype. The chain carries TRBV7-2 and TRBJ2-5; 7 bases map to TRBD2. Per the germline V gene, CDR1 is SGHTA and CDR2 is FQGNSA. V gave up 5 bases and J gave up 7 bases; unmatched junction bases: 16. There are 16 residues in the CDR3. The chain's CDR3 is CASSIKSIGGGGTQYF. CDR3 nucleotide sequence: TGTGCCAGCAGCATTAAATCCATCGGCGGGGGAGGGACCCAGTACTTC.

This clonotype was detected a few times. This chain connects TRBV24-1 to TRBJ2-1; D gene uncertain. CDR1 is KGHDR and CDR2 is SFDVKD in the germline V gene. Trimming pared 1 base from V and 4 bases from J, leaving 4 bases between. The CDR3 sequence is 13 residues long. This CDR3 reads CATSDFQYNEQFF. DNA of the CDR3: TGTGCCACCAGTGATTTCCAGTACAATGAGCAGTTCTTC.

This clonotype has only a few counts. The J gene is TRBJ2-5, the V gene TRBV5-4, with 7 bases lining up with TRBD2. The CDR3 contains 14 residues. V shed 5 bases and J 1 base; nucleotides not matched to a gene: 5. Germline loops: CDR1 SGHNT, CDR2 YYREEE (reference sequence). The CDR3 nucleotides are TGTGCCAGCAGAACGGGGGGAATCCAAGAGACCCAGTACTTC. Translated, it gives CASRTGGIQETQYF.

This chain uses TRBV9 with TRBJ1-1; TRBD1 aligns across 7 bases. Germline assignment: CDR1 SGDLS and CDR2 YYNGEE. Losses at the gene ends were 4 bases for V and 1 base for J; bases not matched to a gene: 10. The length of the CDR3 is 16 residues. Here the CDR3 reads CASSPAAGGRNTEAFF. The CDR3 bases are TGTGCCAGCAGCCCCGCGGCAGGGGGGAGGAACACTGAAGCTTTCTTT. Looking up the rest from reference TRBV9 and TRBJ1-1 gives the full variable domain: DSGVTQTPKHLITATGQRVTLRCSPRSGDLSVYWYQQSLDQGLQFLIQYYNGEERAKGNILERFSAQQFPDLHSELNLSSLELGDSALYFCASSPAAGGRNTEAFFGQGTRLTVV.

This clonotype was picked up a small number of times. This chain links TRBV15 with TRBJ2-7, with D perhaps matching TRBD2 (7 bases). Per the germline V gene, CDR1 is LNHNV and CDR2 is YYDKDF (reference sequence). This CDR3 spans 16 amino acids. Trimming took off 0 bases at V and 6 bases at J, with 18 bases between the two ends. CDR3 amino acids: CATSRDRGRGAAEQYF. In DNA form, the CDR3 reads TGTGCCACCAGCAGAGATCGAGGGAGGGGGGCCGCCGAGCAGTACTTC.

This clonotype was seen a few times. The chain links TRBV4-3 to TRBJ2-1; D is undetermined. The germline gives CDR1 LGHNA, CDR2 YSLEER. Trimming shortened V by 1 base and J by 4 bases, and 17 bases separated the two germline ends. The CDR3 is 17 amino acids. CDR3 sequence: CASSQVPDLHDYNEQFF. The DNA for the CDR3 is TGCGCCAGCAGCCAAGTCCCAGACCTCCACGATTACAATGAGCAGTTCTTC.